This passage covers 30 T cell receptor beta chains from one sample sequenced in a study of blood T cells in healthy people across ages. Using a J-beta primer mix together with a sample-barcoded 5' primer, a second PCR was run for about 6 to 12 cycles. A single record per CDR3 protein comes from TCRdb applying MiXCR to the 5' RACE reads. The sample holds roughly 800,000 distinct CDR3 sequences; roughly 50% are singletons and the top ten take roughly 22%. Material for sequencing was blood. Every receptor here comes from a man aged 25-40 years in good health.

The sample holds many counts of this clonotype. The chain uses TRBV7-8 and TRBJ2-1, with TRBD2 matching 8 bases. The CDR3 sequence is 15 residues long. Losses at the gene ends were 1 base for V and 5 bases for J; bases not matched to a gene: 4. In germline, CDR1 is SGHVS, CDR2 FQNEAQ. Written as DNA, the CDR3 is TGTGCCAGCAGCTTAGTAATACTAGCGGACAATGAGCAGTTCTTC. As protein: CASSLVILADNEQFF.

This clonotype was recorded once. This chain links TRBV19 with TRBJ2-1, with a possible D match to TRBD2 (8 bases). The DNA end is a closer match to TRBJ2-7, so the J assignment may be wrong. CDR3 length: 16 residues. CDR1 is LNHDA, CDR2 SQIVND, per germline (reference sequence). The DNA for the CDR3 is TGTGCCAGTAGTATAGATCGAGGGGGCGGGAGGAATGAGCAGTACTTC. It translates to CASSIDRGGGRNEQYF.

This chain uses TRBV4-3 with TRBJ2-1; 7 bases align to TRBD2. The germline V gene encodes CDR1 LGHNA and CDR2 YSLEER. CDR3 length: 15 amino acids. The trim removed 4 bases at V and 8 bases at J, leaving 11 bases unmatched. The CDR3 protein is CASSPGTNGSDEQFF. The CDR3, as DNA: TGCGCCAGCAGCCCCGGGACTAACGGGAGTGATGAGCAGTTCTTC.

The chain recombines TRBV6-1 with TRBJ2-7; 8 bases are a match to TRBD2. CDR3 length equals 14 residues. The germline gives CDR1 MNHNS, CDR2 SASEGT. J lost 3 bases, V lost 3 bases, and 4 bases had no gene match. The CDR3 region has the DNA TGTGCCAGCAGTGATAAGCGGGAGTTCTACGAGCAGTACTTC. Amino acid sequence: CASSDKREFYEQYF.

The chain carries TRBV20-1 and TRBJ1-5, with 7 positions matching TRBD1. This CDR3 region has 14 residues. In germline, CDR1 is DFQATT, CDR2 SNEGSKA (reference sequence). The trim removed 5 bases at V and 7 bases at J, leaving 11 bases unmatched. CDR3 coding DNA: TGCAGTGCTCCGGACAGGAGCGCAGGACAGCCCCAGCATTTT. Translation gives CSAPDRSAGQPQHF.

This clonotype was observed a handful of times. The J gene is TRBJ2-5, the V gene TRBV27, with a weak D call TRBD2 (6 bases). Germline V gives CDR1 MNHEY, CDR2 SMNVEV (reference sequence). The CDR3 covers 15 residues. Between the trimmed V and J ends, which lost 3 bases and 5 bases, there was a span of 16 bases. The CDR3 here is CASSFYGGLRETQYF. CDR3 nucleotides: TGTGCCAGCAGTTTCTACGGAGGACTAAGGGAGACCCAGTACTTC.

The chain joins TRBV6-6 to TRBJ2-1; 7 nucleotides match TRBD2. The CDR3 runs 16 residues. Per germline, CDR1 MNHNY and CDR2 SVGAGI (reference sequence). V shed 2 bases, J shed 13 bases, and the junction held 17 bases outside the gene matches. The DNA of the CDR3 is TGTGCCAGCAGTTACAGGACACACGATCGCCTAGCGGAACAGTTCTTC. Translating gives CASSYRTHDRLAEQFF.

This rearrangement joins TRBV20-1 to TRBJ1-4, with 7 nucleotides matching TRBD1. CDR3 size: 15 residues. The V gene's germline CDR1 is DFQATT and CDR2 SNEGSKA (reference sequence). V shed 0 bases and J 6 bases; nucleotides not matched to a gene: 7. The CDR3: CSARDRDRSHEKLFF. DNA of the CDR3: TGCAGTGCTAGAGATCGGGACAGAAGCCATGAAAAACTGTTTTTT.

This chain connects TRBV12-3 or TRBV12-4 to TRBJ1-5; D perhaps matches TRBD1 (5 bases). V lost 5 bases, J lost 6 bases, and 8 bases lay in between. This CDR3 is 12 amino acids long. The CDR3 protein is CASSTDSQPQHF. CDR3 nucleotides: TGTGCCAGCAGTACAGACAGTCAGCCCCAGCATTTT.

The J gene is TRBJ2-3, the V gene TRBV29-1; D call uncertain. CDR1 and CDR2 (germline): SQVTM, ANQGSEA. V lost 8 bases, J lost 6 bases, and 24 bases lay in between. The CDR3 extends over 15 amino acids. Written as DNA, the CDR3 is TGCAGCACCCAAAGGGTGGCGGCCGTTGGGGATACGCAGTATTTT. Amino acids: CSTQRVAAVGDTQYF.

The chain employs TRBV27 and TRBJ1-6; D might be TRBD1 (6 bases). The germline CDR1 and CDR2 sequences are MNHEY and SMNVEV (reference sequence). CDR3 length equals 15 residues. V shed 5 bases and J shed 7 bases, with 15 bases lying between them. CDR3 DNA sequence: TGTGCCAGCAGTATACAGGGAGTGGCAAATTCACCCCTCCACTTT. It encodes CASSIQGVANSPLHF.

There are a few counts of this clonotype. The chain joins TRBV27 to TRBJ1-4, with unresolved D. Germline V CDR1 and CDR2: MNHEY, SMNVEV (reference sequence). Trimming shortened V by 2 bases and J by 6 bases, and 7 bases separated the two germline ends. The CDR3 contains 13 residues. Here the CDR3 reads CASSLTQYEKLFF. CDR3 bases: TGTGCCAGCAGTTTAACGCAGTATGAAAAACTGTTTTTT. Supplemented by reference TRBV27 and TRBJ1-4, the full variable domain reads EAQVTQNPRYLITVTGKKLTVTCSQNMNHEYMSWYRQDPGLGLRQIYYSMNVEVTDKGDVPEGYKVSRKEKRNFPLILESPSPNQTSLYFCASSLTQYEKLFFGSGTQLSVL.

The chain is built from TRBV4-2 and TRBJ2-1; 7 bases align to TRBD1. Germline-derived CDR1 and CDR2 are LGHNA and YNFKEQ. This CDR3 spans 15 amino acids. V was pared by 1 base and J by 5 bases, with 5 bases of the junction left unmatched. The CDR3 bases are TGTGCCAGCAGCCAAGGGACAGGAATGCACAATGAGCAGTTCTTC. Its translation is CASSQGTGMHNEQFF.

This clonotype was observed a few times. The J gene is TRBJ1-5, the V gene TRBV7-2; 7 positions match TRBD1. The CDR3 has 17 amino acids. Germline CDR1 SGHTA, CDR2 FQGNSA. With V trimmed by 3 bases and J by 0 bases, 8 bases remained unmatched. DNA of the CDR3: TGTGCCAGCAGCTTCCGGACAGGACGAACTAGCAATCAGCCCCAGCATTTT. Translated, it gives CASSFRTGRTSNQPQHF.

The chain is built from TRBV6-1 and TRBJ2-1; 7 positions agree with TRBD1. Germline loops: CDR1 MNHNS, CDR2 SASEGT. The CDR3 sequence is 17 residues long. Unmatched junction bases numbered 19, after V lost 6 bases and J lost 8 bases. The CDR3 coding sequence is TGTGCCAGCAGAGACCGATGGACAGGACTTAGGGGTGATGAGCAGTTCTTC. It codes for CASRDRWTGLRGDEQFF.

The chain is built from TRBV12-3 or TRBV12-4 and TRBJ1-5; D call uncertain. CDR3 length equals 13 residues. Between the trimmed V and J ends, which lost 3 bases and 6 bases, there was a span of 9 bases. In DNA, the CDR3 is TGTGCCAGCAGTTTGGGTTACATTCAGCCCCAGCATTTT. Amino acid sequence: CASSLGYIQPQHF.

In this sample, this clonotype turned up once. This sequence joins TRBV25-1 and TRBJ2-5; the match to TRBD1 covers 8 bases. From germline, CDR1 is MGHDK and CDR2 SYGVNS. CDR3 length equals 15 residues. The V gene end was trimmed by 7 bases and the J gene end by 1 base; junction bases not matched to a gene: 8. CDR3: CASKGQGGPQETQYF. CDR3 bases: TGTGCCAGCAAAGGACAGGGAGGACCCCAAGAGACCCAGTACTTC. The full variable domain, completed using reference TRBV25-1 and TRBJ2-5, is EADIYQTPRYLVIGTGKKITLECSQTMGHDKMYWYQQDPGMELHLIHYSYGVNSTEKGDLSSESTVSRIRTEHFPLTLESARPSHTSQYLCASKGQGGPQETQYFGPGTRLLVL.

The CDR3 DNA follows: TGTGCCACAAACTACAGAAAGAGCACAGATACGCAGTATTTT. Translated, it gives CATNYRKSTDTQYF. The rearrangement links TRBV10-3 to TRBJ2-3; D uncertain. The CDR3 covers 14 residues. Germline assignment: CDR1 ENHRY and CDR2 SYGVKD. Trimming left V 10 bases short and J 0 bases short, with 14 bases between.

This clonotype occurred once. The chain combines TRBV6-6 with TRBJ2-1; tentative D call: TRBD2 (5 bases). This CDR3 has 16 residues. Per germline, CDR1 MNHNY and CDR2 SVGAGI (reference sequence). With 6 bases removed from V and 9 bases from J, the gap between germline ends came to 24 bases. Here the CDR3 reads CASSLLLAGDGTEQFF. The CDR3 bases are TGTGCCAGCAGCCTTTTATTGGCGGGCGACGGCACTGAGCAGTTCTTC.

V and J are TRBV20-1 and TRBJ2-5, with TRBD2 identical over 14 bases. The ends lost 3 bases at V and 4 bases at J; junction bases unmatched: 7. CDR3 length equals 16 residues. Looked up from germline, CDR1 is DFQATT and CDR2 is SNEGSKA (reference sequence). CDR3 sequence (DNA): TGCAGTGCTAGGCGCGGGACTAGCGGGAGTGGAGAGACCCAGTACTTC. This gives the protein CSARRGTSGSGETQYF.

V and J are TRBV7-9 and TRBJ1-2; D might be TRBD1 (6 bases). V was shortened by 5 bases and J by 0 bases, with 19 bases between the two germline ends. This CDR3 has 17 amino acids. CDR1 is SEHNR and CDR2 is FQNEAQ in the germline V gene (reference sequence). The CDR3 sequence is CASSPPRGAHANYGYTF. CDR3 nucleotides: TGTGCCAGCAGCCCCCCCCGGGGGGCCCATGCTAACTATGGCTACACCTTC.

V and J are TRBV12-3 or TRBV12-4 and TRBJ2-3; either TRBD1 or TRBD2 may supply D (6 bases each). There are 16 residues in the CDR3. The V end lost 4 bases, the J end lost 6 bases, and 20 bases lay between the germline ends. The CDR3 loop is CASSSTGTFVRDTQYF. CDR3 DNA: TGTGCCAGCAGTTCCACAGGGACTTTCGTCCGGGATACGCAGTATTTT.

In its sample, this clonotype was seen a few times. V usage is TRBV4-3 and J usage is TRBJ2-5; tentative D call: TRBD2 (5 bases). Germline loops: CDR1 LGHNA, CDR2 YSLEER. V was pared by 6 bases and J by 1 base, with 18 bases between. The CDR3 is 16 residues long. The CDR3 protein is CASSFVEGSAQETQYF. The DNA of the CDR3 is TGCGCCAGCAGTTTTGTTGAGGGCAGCGCCCAAGAGACCCAGTACTTC.

With respect to this clonotype: Germline and junction disagree at one end, which may indicate a read error. CDR3 in DNA: TGTGCCGGGAGGGGACAGGGATTCACTGAAGCTTTCTTT. It codes for CAGRGQGFTEAFF. The chain has TRBV30 and TRBJ1-1; 9 bases fit TRBD1. Germline assignment: CDR1 GTSNPN and CDR2 SVGIG (reference sequence). This CDR3 has 13 residues.

This clonotype was seen a handful of times. CDR3 region: CASSPLLSNYEQYF. The CDR3 DNA is TGTGCCAGCAGTCCGCTCTTGTCTAACTACGAGCAGTACTTC. The chain carries TRBV6-5 and TRBJ2-4; D unclear. The J call may be wrong; the DNA end is better matched by TRBJ2-7. CDR1 and CDR2 (germline): MNHEY, SVGAGI. The CDR3 extends over 14 amino acids.

The chain links TRBV28 to TRBJ2-5; perhaps TRBD2 as D (6 bases). The CDR3 runs 15 residues. Germline-derived CDR1 and CDR2 are MDHEN and SYDVKM. The V and J ends lost 5 bases and 5 bases respectively, with 18 bases between them. The CDR3 spells CASSKSSRGSETQYF. In DNA form, the CDR3 reads TGTGCCAGCAGTAAATCGTCCCGGGGGTCGGAGACCCAGTACTTC.

In DNA form, the CDR3 reads TGTGCCAGCAGTGTATTAGGGGGATTATCGGGCTACACCTTC. It codes for CASSVLGGLSGYTF. This chain connects TRBV2 to TRBJ1-2; D may be TRBD1 (6 bases). Germline V gives CDR1 SNHLY, CDR2 FYNNEI. Trimming shortened V by 4 bases and J by 8 bases, and 17 bases separated the two germline ends. CDR3 length: 14 amino acids.

The chain combines TRBV6-2 or TRBV6-3 with TRBJ2-1; D not resolved. The CDR3 runs to 14 residues. The V end lost 8 bases, the J end lost 0 bases, and 11 bases lay between the germline ends. Looked up from germline, CDR1 is MNHEY and CDR2 is SVGEGT. CDR3: CASQVIGSYNEQFF. CDR3 DNA: TGTGCCAGCCAGGTTATAGGCTCCTACAATGAGCAGTTCTTC.

This clonotype was seen a few times. CDR3 DNA: TGCAGCGTTGGGACCCCAGGGTCAACTAATGAAAAACTGTTTTTT. Protein: CSVGTPGSTNEKLFF. V and J are TRBV29-1 and TRBJ1-4; tentative D call: TRBD1 (5 bases). This CDR3 region has 15 residues. The V and J ends lost 4 bases and 0 bases respectively, with 12 bases between them. Germline CDR1 and CDR2: SQVTM and ANQGSEA.

This clonotype was counted between two and nine times. The gene calls are TRBV12-3 or TRBV12-4 and TRBJ2-3, with unresolved D. The ends were cut back, 2 bases at V and 2 bases at J, with 11 bases in the middle. The CDR3 has 15 residues. DNA of the CDR3: TGTGCCAGCAGTTTATCGGGCGGATACACAGATACGCAGTATTTT. The encoded protein is CASSLSGGYTDTQYF.